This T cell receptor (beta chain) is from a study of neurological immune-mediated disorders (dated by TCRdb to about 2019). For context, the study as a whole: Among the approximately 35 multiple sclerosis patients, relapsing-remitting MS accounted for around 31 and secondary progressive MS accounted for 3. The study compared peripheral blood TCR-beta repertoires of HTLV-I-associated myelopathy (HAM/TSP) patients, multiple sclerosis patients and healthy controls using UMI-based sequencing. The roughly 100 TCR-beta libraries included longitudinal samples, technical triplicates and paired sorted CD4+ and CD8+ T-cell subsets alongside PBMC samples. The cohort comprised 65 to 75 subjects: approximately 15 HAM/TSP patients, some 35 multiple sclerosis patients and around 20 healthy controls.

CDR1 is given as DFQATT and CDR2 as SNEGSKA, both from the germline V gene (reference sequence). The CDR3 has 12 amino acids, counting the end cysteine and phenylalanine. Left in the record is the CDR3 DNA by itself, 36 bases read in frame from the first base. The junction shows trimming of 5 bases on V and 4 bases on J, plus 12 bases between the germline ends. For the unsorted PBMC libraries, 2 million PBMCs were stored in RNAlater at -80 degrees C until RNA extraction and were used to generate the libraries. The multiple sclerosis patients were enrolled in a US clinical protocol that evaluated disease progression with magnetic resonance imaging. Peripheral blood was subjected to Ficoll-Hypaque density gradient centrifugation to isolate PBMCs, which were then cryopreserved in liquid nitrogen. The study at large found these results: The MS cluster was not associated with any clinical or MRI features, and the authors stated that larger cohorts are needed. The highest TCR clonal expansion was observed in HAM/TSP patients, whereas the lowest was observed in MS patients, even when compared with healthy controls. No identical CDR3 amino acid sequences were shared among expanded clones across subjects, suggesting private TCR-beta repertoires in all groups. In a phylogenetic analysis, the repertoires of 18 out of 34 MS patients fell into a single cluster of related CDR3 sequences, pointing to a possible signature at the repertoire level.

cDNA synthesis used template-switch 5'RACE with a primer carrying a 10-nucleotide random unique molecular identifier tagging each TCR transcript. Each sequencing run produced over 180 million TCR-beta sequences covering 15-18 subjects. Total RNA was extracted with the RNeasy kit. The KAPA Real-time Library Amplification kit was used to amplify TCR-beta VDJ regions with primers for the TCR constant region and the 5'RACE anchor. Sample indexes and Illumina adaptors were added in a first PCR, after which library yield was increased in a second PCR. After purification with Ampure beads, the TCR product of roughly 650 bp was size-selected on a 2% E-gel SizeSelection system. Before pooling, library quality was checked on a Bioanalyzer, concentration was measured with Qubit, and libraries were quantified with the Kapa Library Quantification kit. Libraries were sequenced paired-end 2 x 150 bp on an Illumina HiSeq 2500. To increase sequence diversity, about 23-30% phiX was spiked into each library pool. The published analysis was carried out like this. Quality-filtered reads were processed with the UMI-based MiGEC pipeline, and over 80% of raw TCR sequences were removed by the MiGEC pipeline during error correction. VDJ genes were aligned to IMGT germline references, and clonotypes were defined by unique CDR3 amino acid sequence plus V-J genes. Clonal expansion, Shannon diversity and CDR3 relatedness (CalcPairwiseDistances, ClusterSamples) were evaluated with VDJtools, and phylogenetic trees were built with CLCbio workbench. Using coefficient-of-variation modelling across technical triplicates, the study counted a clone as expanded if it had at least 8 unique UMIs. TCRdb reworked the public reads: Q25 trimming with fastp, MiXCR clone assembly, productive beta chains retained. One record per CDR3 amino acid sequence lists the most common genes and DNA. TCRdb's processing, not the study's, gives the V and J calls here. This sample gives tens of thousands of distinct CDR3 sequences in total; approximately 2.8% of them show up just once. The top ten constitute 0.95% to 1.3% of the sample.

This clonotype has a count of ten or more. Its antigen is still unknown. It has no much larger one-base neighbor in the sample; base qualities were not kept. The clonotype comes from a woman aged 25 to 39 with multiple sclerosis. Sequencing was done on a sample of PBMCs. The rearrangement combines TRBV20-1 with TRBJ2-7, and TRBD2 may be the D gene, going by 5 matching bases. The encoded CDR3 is CSAPSGVYEQYF. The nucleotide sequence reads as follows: TGCAGTGCTCCCTCCGGGGTGTACGAGCAGTACTTC.